Here is one TCR beta chain with its context. No antigen is known for it. One entry per CDR3 protein, called by TCRdb with MiXCR from the reads. The sample comprises roughly 990,000 distinct CDR3 sequences, around 31% of which are singletons, and around 15% rests with the top ten. The CDR3 runs to 11 residues. Trimming left V 3 bases short and J 6 bases short, with 3 bases between. Per germline, CDR1 SQVTM and CDR2 ANQGSEA. This sample is drawn from a study of T cell repertoires in cytomegalovirus infection. The overall study: Indications came from public TCR beta signatures; they pointed to CMV infection and to a matching HLA type.

Findings and caveats of the study: In two of eight donors, the top clonotype was HLA-C-restricted CMV-specific.

Sequenced material: cultured CD8+ T cells from PBMCs, taken from culture after CMV antigen stimulation. The clonotype originates from a human donor in good health (CMV status not recorded). Some clones in this sample may be carry-over from other donors' samples. The rearrangement uses TRBV29-1 and TRBJ2-6; D not certain. This chain's CDR3 is CSVEVANVLTF. Written as DNA, the CDR3 is TGCAGCGTTGAGGTGGCCAACGTCCTGACTTTC.